A single sample is the source of the 7 T cell receptor beta chains below, sequenced in a study of T cell changes during pregnancy in multiple sclerosis (dated by TCRdb to about 2019). The library was prepared using the immunoSEQ multiplex PCR assay. TCRdb holds this immuneACCESS table with in-frame rearrangements only. Some clones are missing; in checked studies, unresolved V genes explain under half, and the rest has no known cause. The sample records some 67,000 clones, 75% to 95% of which are singletons. Jointly, the top ten make up roughly 2.1% of the sample. This material consisted of peripheral blood, taken in the first trimester of pregnancy. The receptor source for this set is a female donor with multiple sclerosis, enrolled in a pregnancy study.

The rearrangement uses TRBV11-2 and TRBJ2-7; 11 bases match TRBD1. Germline CDR1 is SGHAT and CDR2 is FQNNGV. V gave up 5 bases and J gave up 2 bases; unmatched junction bases: 8. CDR3 size: 16 residues. Here the CDR3 DNA reads TGTGCCAGCAGCCCACGACCGGGACAGGGGGCCTACGAGCAGTACTTC. It specifies CASSPRPGQGAYEQYF.

V is TRBV15 and J is TRBJ1-5; 8 bases map to TRBD1. There are 15 residues in the CDR3. V was clipped by 3 bases and J by 5 bases; unmatched bases: 6. Per germline, CDR1 LNHNV and CDR2 YYDKDF (reference sequence). The CDR3 region has the DNA TGTGCCACCAGCAGGACAGGGGATAGGGATCAGCCCCAGCATTTT. Its translation: CATSRTGDRDQPQHF. The full variable domain, completed using reference TRBV15 and TRBJ1-5, is DAMVIQNPRYQVTQFGKPVTLSCSQTLNHNVMYWYQQKSSQAPKLLFHYYDKDFNNEADTPDNFQSRRPNTSFCFLDIRSPGLGDTAMYLCATSRTGDRDQPQHFGDGTRLSIL.

The J gene is TRBJ1-6, the V gene TRBV6-4; 8 bases match TRBD1. Trimming cost V 3 bases and J 7 bases; bases outside gene matches: 2. The V gene's germline CDR1 is MRHNA and CDR2 SNTAGT. CDR3 length equals 14 residues. CDR3 in amino acids: CASSETGGNSPLHF. DNA of the CDR3: TGTGCCAGCAGTGAAACAGGGGGGAATTCACCCCTCCACTTT.

This clone was seen a handful of times. This chain connects TRBV15 to TRBJ1-5; D gene uncertain. V was clipped by 0 bases and J by 3 bases, with 12 bases between them. CDR3 size: 16 residues. Germline V lookup: CDR1 LNHNV, CDR2 YYDKDF (reference sequence). This CDR3 reads CATSRDVGRHNQPQHF. The CDR3 DNA is TGTGCCACCAGCAGAGATGTGGGGAGGCACAATCAGCCCCAGCATTTT.

The chain is built from TRBV6-1 and TRBJ1-1, with TRBD1 identical over 9 bases. The CDR3 runs to 15 residues. V lost 8 bases and J lost 6; bases outside the gene matches: 13. Germline lookup yields CDR1 MNHNS and CDR2 SASEGT. The DNA for the CDR3 is TGTGCCAGCGCCCGTCCCGGGACAGGGTTCGCTGAAGCTTTCTTT. The encoded protein is CASARPGTGFAEAFF.

This clone was found once. The chain links TRBV7-3 to TRBJ2-5, with 7 bases identical to TRBD2. The junction had 11 bases not matched to a gene; V was cut back by 5 bases and J by 5 bases. The CDR3 has 15 amino acids. Looked up from germline, CDR1 is SGHTA and CDR2 is FQGTGA. CDR3 DNA sequence: TGTGCCAGCAGCCCCTCGGGGGGTGCCCTGGAGACCCAGTACTTC. As protein: CASSPSGGALETQYF.

About this clone itself: Other nucleotide sequences from this sample produce the same CDR3. The chain couples TRBV9 to TRBJ1-2; D gene unclear. The CDR3 has 14 residues. CDR1 SGDLS and CDR2 YYNGEE come from the germline V gene. V shed 2 bases and J shed 2 bases, with 10 bases lying between them. The CDR3 loop reads CASSVGGSNYGYTF. CDR3 in DNA: TGTGCCAGCAGCGTGGGAGGGTCCAACTATGGCTACACCTTC.